This T cell receptor (beta chain) emerged from a study of shared clonotypes between healthy human individuals. TCRdb's copy holds only in-frame clones and misses some; the assay was immunoSEQ multiplex PCR. This table has about 680,000 clones, 92% appearing once. Trimming removed 8 bases at V and 0 bases at J, with 8 bases between. Germline V gives CDR1 MNHNS, CDR2 SASEGT. The CDR3 contains 12 residues. Naive CD8 cells were CD45RO-negative, positively selected for CCR7, excluding terminally differentiated effector memory CD45RA+ cells. The TCR comes from a man aged 30-40 years in good health. The chain recombines TRBV6-1 with TRBJ2-7; D is ambiguous. Sequenced: naive CD8+ T cells sorted from blood. The CDR3 DNA is TGTGCCAGCCTAGAGAGCTCCTACGAGCAGTACTTC. It translates to CASLESSYEQYF.